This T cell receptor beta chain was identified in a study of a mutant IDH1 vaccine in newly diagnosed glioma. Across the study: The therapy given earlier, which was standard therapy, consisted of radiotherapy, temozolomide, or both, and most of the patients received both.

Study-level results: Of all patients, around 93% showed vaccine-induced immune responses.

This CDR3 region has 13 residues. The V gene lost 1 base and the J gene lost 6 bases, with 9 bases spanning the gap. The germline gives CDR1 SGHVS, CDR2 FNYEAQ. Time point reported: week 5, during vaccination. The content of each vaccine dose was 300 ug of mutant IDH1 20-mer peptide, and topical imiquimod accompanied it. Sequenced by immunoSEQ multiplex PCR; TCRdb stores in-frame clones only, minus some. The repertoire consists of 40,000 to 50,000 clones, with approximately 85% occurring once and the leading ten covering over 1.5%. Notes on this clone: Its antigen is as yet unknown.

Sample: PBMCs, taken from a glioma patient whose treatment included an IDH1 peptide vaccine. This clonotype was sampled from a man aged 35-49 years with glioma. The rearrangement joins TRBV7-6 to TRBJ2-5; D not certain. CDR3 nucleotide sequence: TGTGCCAGCAGCTTAGGTTCCGAAAAGACCCAGTACTTC. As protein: CASSLGSEKTQYF.